The 32 T cell receptor beta chains below were found in one sample sequenced in a study of T-cell reconstitution after alpha-beta-depleted transplantation in children. Unique molecular identifiers tagged the TCRbeta library. MiXCR was run by TCRdb on the PCR reads, yielding one entry per CDR3 protein. The sample lists just over 350,000 distinct CDR3 sequences; 13% were seen once. The starting material was PBMCs, obtained from the stem cell graft. These receptors all come from a human donor who donated a stem cell graft to a child with Fanconi anemia.

The chain employs TRBV11-2 and TRBJ2-7, with 8 nucleotides matching TRBD1. The CDR3 extends over 15 amino acids. V lost 2 bases to trimming and J lost 4 bases; unmatched junction nucleotides: 7. Germline CDR1 reads SGHAT; CDR2 reads FQNNGV. The CDR3 nucleotides are TGTGCCAGCAGCTTATCACAGGGGGTAAGGTACGAGCAGTACTTC. Encoded protein: CASSLSQGVRYEQYF.

This clonotype was counted a few times. DNA for the CDR3: TGCGCCAGCAGCTTGTCGTCTACGGCATCTGAGCAGTTCTTC. It specifies CASSLSSTASEQFF. V usage is TRBV5-1 and J usage is TRBJ2-1; D is undetermined. Between the trimmed V and J ends, which lost 1 base and 9 bases, there was a span of 14 bases. Germline assignment: CDR1 SGHRS and CDR2 YFSETQ. This CDR3 has 14 amino acids. The variable domain in full, completed from reference TRBV5-1 and TRBJ2-1, reads KAGVTQTPRYLIKTRGQQVTLSCSPISGHRSVSWYQQTPGQGLQFLFEYFSETQRNKGNFPGRFSGRQFSNSRSEMNVSTLELGDSALYLCASSLSSTASEQFFGPGTRLTVL.

The chain links TRBV7-9 to TRBJ2-7; a weak D match, TRBD1 (6 bases). V lost 0 bases, J lost 5 bases, and 17 bases lay in between. CDR3 size: 16 residues. The V gene's germline CDR1 is SEHNR and CDR2 FQNEAQ (reference sequence). DNA of the CDR3: TGTGCCAGCAGCTTAGCGGCAGGGGCCCAAAGCCACGAGCAGTACTTC. It yields the protein CASSLAAGAQSHEQYF.

Of note for this clonotype: Just one base apart from a much larger clone, this may be a read error. This chain connects TRBV20-1 to TRBJ1-2; 9 positions agree with TRBD1. The length of the CDR3 is 15 residues. The germline gives CDR1 DFQATT, CDR2 SNEGSKA (reference sequence). The CDR3 is CCASQGTGTPYGYTF. CDR3 sequence (DNA): TGCTGTGCTTCTCAAGGGACAGGGACTCCCTATGGCTACACCTTC.

The V gene is TRBV20-1, the J gene TRBJ1-2, with 8 bases aligning to TRBD1. CDR3 length equals 14 residues. V shed 3 bases, J shed 2 bases, and the junction held 5 bases outside the gene matches. Germline V gene lookup returns CDR1 DFQATT and CDR2 SNEGSKA (reference sequence). The CDR3 reads CSASGTGFNYGYTF. CDR3 DNA sequence: TGCAGTGCTAGTGGGACAGGCTTCAACTATGGCTACACCTTC.

The table lists this clonotype with many counts. The V and J genes are TRBV10-3 and TRBJ2-3; 7 bases are shared with TRBD1. Germline lookup yields CDR1 ENHRY and CDR2 SYGVKD. Trimming cost V 5 bases and J 1 base; bases outside gene matches: 6. This CDR3 has 15 amino acids. CDR3 coding DNA: TGTGCCATCAGTAGGGACAGTATGGGCACAGATACGCAGTATTTT. Translation: CAISRDSMGTDTQYF.

This clonotype was observed a few times. The chain has TRBV2 and TRBJ2-1; the D is unclear. Trimming removed 2 bases from V and 4 bases from J, with 3 bases in between. This CDR3 spans 12 amino acids. Germline V gives CDR1 SNHLY, CDR2 FYNNEI. CDR3 sequence: CASSEQYNEQFF. The DNA of the CDR3 is TGTGCCAGCAGTGAACAGTACAATGAGCAGTTCTTC.

V usage is TRBV11-3 and J usage is TRBJ2-7, with 10 bases fitting TRBD1. The junction had 10 bases not matched to a gene; V was cut back by 1 base and J by 7 bases. The germline V gene encodes CDR1 SGHNT and CDR2 YENEEA. The CDR3 is 16 amino acids. This chain's CDR3 is CASSLGDRGKPGEQYF. CDR3 DNA sequence: TGTGCCAGCAGCTTAGGGGACAGGGGCAAACCCGGGGAGCAGTACTTC.

The CDR3 DNA reads TGTGCCAGTGATCCCGGGACAGGTCCTCACGAGCAGTACTTC. Its protein product is CASDPGTGPHEQYF. The rearrangement joins TRBV19 to TRBJ2-7; 8 bases are a match to TRBD1. Germline V CDR1 and CDR2: LNHDA, SQIVND (reference sequence). The V segment lost 8 bases and the J segment 5 bases; nucleotides outside the gene matches: 11. The CDR3 runs to 14 residues. The entire variable domain, with the rest obtained from reference TRBV19 and TRBJ2-7, is as follows: DGGITQSPKYLFRKEGQNVTLSCEQNLNHDAMYWYRQDPGQGLRLIYYSQIVNDFQKGDIAEGYSVSREKKESFPLTVTSAQKNPTAFYLCASDPGTGPHEQYFGPGTRLTVT.

This clonotype was detected only a few times. The J gene is TRBJ2-1, the V gene TRBV5-6; no reliable D call. CDR3 length: 12 amino acids. Trimming left V 0 bases short and J 8 bases short, with 6 bases between. Germline V gives CDR1 SGHDT, CDR2 YYEEEE. The CDR3 protein is CASSLARYEQFF. Here the CDR3 DNA reads TGTGCCAGCAGCTTGGCCAGATATGAGCAGTTCTTC.

This clonotype was picked up a small number of times. The V and J genes are TRBV5-6 and TRBJ1-1; 7 bases line up with TRBD1. This CDR3 is 15 amino acids long. Germline V gives CDR1 SGHDT, CDR2 YYEEEE. The junction had 15 bases not matched to a gene; V was cut back by 3 bases and J by 10 bases. The CDR3 bases are TGTGCCAGCAGCTCCCAACGACAGGGAGGGGTTAGAGCTTTCTTT. This gives the protein CASSSQRQGGVRAFF.

In this sample, this clonotype turned up a few times. The genes are TRBV13 and TRBJ2-2; unclear D gene. V shed 5 bases and J shed 5 bases, with 15 bases lying between them. CDR1 is PRHDT and CDR2 is FYEKMQ in the germline V gene (reference sequence). The CDR3 is made up of 15 amino acids. The CDR3 sequence: CASSQSTYRTGELFF. CDR3 bases: TGTGCCAGCAGCCAATCCACCTATCGAACCGGGGAGCTGTTTTTT. Looking up the rest from reference TRBV13 and TRBJ2-2 gives the full variable domain: AAGVIQSPRHLIKEKRETATLKCYPIPRHDTVYWYQQGPGQDPQFLISFYEKMQSDKGSIPDRFSAQQFSDYHSELNMSSLELGDSALYFCASSQSTYRTGELFFGEGSRLTVL.

Note on this clonotype: Mismatch with germline at one junction end may stem from a read error. The rearrangement uses TRBV11-2 and TRBJ2-2, with D tentatively TRBD2 (5 bases). The CDR3 spans 14 residues. Germline V gene lookup returns CDR1 SGHAT and CDR2 FQNNGV. The CDR3 spells CASSLVERVGELYF. CDR3 nucleotide sequence: TGTGCCAGCAGCTTAGTCGAAAGGGTCGGGGAGCTGTATTTT.

The sample holds many counts of this clonotype. The V gene is TRBV27, the J gene TRBJ1-4; 9 bases map to TRBD1. The CDR3 consists of 17 residues. Per the germline V gene, CDR1 is MNHEY and CDR2 is SMNVEV (reference sequence). Germline trimming cut 4 bases from V and 4 bases from J; bases unmatched to any gene: 10. CDR3 loop: CASSSVQGTGINEKLFF. In nucleotides, the CDR3 is TGTGCCAGCAGTTCGGTCCAAGGGACAGGGATTAATGAAAAACTGTTTTTT.

The V call is TRBV2, the J call TRBJ1-2; 8 nucleotides line up with TRBD1. Trimming at V came to 5 bases and at J to 3 bases, leaving 5 bases not matched to a gene. This CDR3 has 14 amino acids. CDR1 and CDR2 from the germline V gene are SNHLY and FYNNEI. The CDR3, as DNA: TGTGCCAGCAGTCAGGGGGCATTCGACTATGGCTACACCTTC. Amino acid sequence: CASSQGAFDYGYTF.

The rearrangement uses TRBV5-1 and TRBJ1-2; D gene unclear. This CDR3 is 14 amino acids long. From germline, CDR1 is SGHRS and CDR2 YFSETQ. V lost 3 bases and J 4 bases, leaving 13 bases between the germline ends. The CDR3 spells CASSSEELAYGYTF. The CDR3 bases are TGCGCCAGCAGCTCGGAGGAGCTAGCCTATGGCTACACCTTC.

The V gene is TRBV3-1, the J gene TRBJ2-1; 10 bases map to TRBD2. Germline assignment: CDR1 LGHDT and CDR2 YNNKEL (reference sequence). The CDR3 extends over 17 amino acids. With V trimmed by 1 base and J by 4 bases, 7 bases remained unmatched. CDR3 sequence: CASSQVRSSGGYNEQFF. The CDR3 DNA is TGTGCCAGCAGCCAAGTAAGGTCTAGCGGGGGTTACAATGAGCAGTTCTTC.

Many counts were recorded for this clonotype. The chain links TRBV20-1 to TRBJ2-1, with 13 bases aligning to TRBD2. Germline lookup yields CDR1 DFQATT and CDR2 SNEGSKA (reference sequence). This CDR3 region has 16 residues. V gave up 1 base and J gave up 4 bases; unmatched junction bases: 4. The CDR3, as DNA: TGCAGTGCTAGAGGACTAGCGGGGGGTGGTTACAATGAGCAGTTCTTC. Translating gives CSARGLAGGGYNEQFF.

This clonotype turned up a few times. DNA for the CDR3: TGTGCCAGCAGCTTTTGGTCAGTCGGAAAATACGAGCAGTACTTC. This sequence encodes CASSFWSVGKYEQYF. This chain connects TRBV5-4 to TRBJ2-7; no definite D call. Per germline, CDR1 SGHNT and CDR2 YYREEE (reference sequence). Trimming left V 2 bases short and J 4 bases short, with 16 bases between. The CDR3 has 15 amino acids.

This clonotype was seen a few times. The chain recombines TRBV11-2 with TRBJ2-7; D is unclear. CDR3 size: 13 residues. Germline V gene data show CDR1 as SGHAT and CDR2 as FQNNGV. Trimming removed 5 bases from V and 0 bases from J, with 8 bases in between. The CDR3 DNA follows: TGTGCCAGCAGCGATTGGAACTCCTACGAGCAGTACTTC. The encoded protein is CASSDWNSYEQYF.

The chain joins TRBV29-1 to TRBJ1-5, with 7 bases lining up with TRBD1. Germline V gene data show CDR1 as SQVTM and CDR2 as ANQGSEA. The CDR3 is made up of 13 amino acids. The trim removed 4 bases at V and 6 bases at J, leaving 6 bases unmatched. In nucleotides, the CDR3 is TGCAGCGTTGGGGAGGGGGCCGGTCAGCCCCAGCATTTT. This translates into CSVGEGAGQPQHF.

This clonotype showed up many times. This chain links TRBV5-1 with TRBJ2-5; D gene unclear. Germline loops: CDR1 SGHRS, CDR2 YFSETQ. This CDR3 is built from 15 residues. Trimming took off 0 bases at V and 0 bases at J, with 9 bases between the two ends. CDR3 sequence reads: CASSLVGDYQETQYF. CDR3 coding DNA: TGCGCCAGCAGCTTGGTTGGGGATTACCAAGAGACCCAGTACTTC.

In its sample, this clonotype was seen a few times. This chain joins TRBV10-2 and TRBJ1-5, with D possibly being TRBD1 (5 bases). Germline CDR1 and CDR2: WSHSY and SAAADI. The CDR3 loop spans 14 amino acids. Deletions cut 4 bases from V and 0 bases from J, with 7 bases between. In DNA form, the CDR3 reads TGCGCCAGCAGTGGGGGGAATAGCAATCAGCCCCAGCATTTT. It encodes CASSGGNSNQPQHF.

This clonotype was seen repeatedly, ten times or more. The chain uses TRBV9 and TRBJ2-7, with a weak D call TRBD1 (5 bases). This CDR3 is 14 amino acids long. Germline CDR1 SGDLS, CDR2 YYNGEE. The V end lost 0 bases, the J end lost 0 bases, and 7 bases lay between the germline ends. CDR3 protein: CASSVGQSSYEQYF. The CDR3 DNA reads as TGTGCCAGCAGCGTAGGACAGTCCTCCTACGAGCAGTACTTC.

This clonotype came up a few times. V usage is TRBV20-1 and J usage is TRBJ2-7; the D gene is possibly TRBD1 (6 bases). The V gene's germline CDR1 is DFQATT and CDR2 SNEGSKA (reference sequence). CDR3 length: 15 residues. V was clipped by 3 bases and J by 2 bases, with 17 bases between them. The CDR3, as DNA: TGCAGTGCTAGCTCCATCGGGACACTGACCTACGAGCAGTACGTC. As protein: CSASSIGTLTYEQYV.

With respect to this clonotype: The junction shows a germline mismatch at one end, possibly a read error. The chain uses TRBV11-2 and TRBJ2-2; D gene uncertain. CDR3 length: 14 amino acids. CDR1 SGHAT and CDR2 FQNNGV come from the germline V gene. CDR3 in amino acids: CASSLDSRSGELFF. The DNA of the CDR3 is TGTGCCAGCAGCCTAGATTCGCGGTCCGGGGAGCTGTTTTTT.

In this sample, this clonotype turned up many times. The chain has TRBV7-8 and TRBJ2-3; unclear D gene. V lost 5 bases, J lost 2 bases, and 8 bases lay in between. Germline CDR1 and CDR2: SGHVS and FQNEAQ. This CDR3 has 13 amino acids. The CDR3, as DNA: TGTGCCAGCAGCCCCGGATTCACAGATACGCAGTATTTT. Residues: CASSPGFTDTQYF.

The chain carries TRBV18 and TRBJ2-2; unclear D gene. From germline, CDR1 is KGHSH and CDR2 LQKENI. The CDR3 loop spans 14 amino acids. The ends were cut back, 4 bases at V and 4 bases at J, with 10 bases in the middle. The CDR3 sequence: CASSRSAGTGELFF. DNA for the CDR3: TGTGCCAGCTCACGCAGCGCCGGCACCGGGGAGCTGTTTTTT.

The V call is TRBV3-1, the J call TRBJ1-1; D call uncertain. CDR3 length: 14 residues. Germline CDR1 reads LGHDT; CDR2 reads YNNKEL (reference sequence). The ends were cut back, 1 base at V and 7 bases at J, with 13 bases in the middle. The DNA for the CDR3 is TGTGCCAGCAGCCAAGGACCCTCCTTAGGTGAAGCTTTCTTT. Translated: CASSQGPSLGEAFF.

The V call is TRBV7-9, the J call TRBJ1-2, with TRBD1 as a possible D gene (6 bases). Germline-derived CDR1 and CDR2 are SEHNR and FQNEAQ (reference sequence). Deletions cut 5 bases from V and 6 bases from J, with 16 bases between. The CDR3 is 14 residues long. The CDR3 DNA sequence: TGTGCCAGCAGCGTCAGGGGATCAGGAGATGGCTACACCTTC. Translating gives CASSVRGSGDGYTF.

This clonotype was recorded a few times. The chain has TRBV7-8 and TRBJ2-1, with D maybe TRBD2 (6 bases). Germline lookup yields CDR1 SGHVS and CDR2 FQNEAQ. Trimming shortened V by 2 bases and J by 4 bases, and 12 bases separated the two germline ends. The CDR3 contains 15 residues. The CDR3 here is CASSLHPGSYNEQFF. Here the CDR3 DNA reads TGTGCCAGCAGCTTACATCCCGGGAGTTACAATGAGCAGTTCTTC.

Ten or more counts support this clonotype. The chain is built from TRBV27 and TRBJ1-1; D is unresolved. The germline V gene has CDR1 MNHEY and CDR2 SMNVEV (reference sequence). The CDR3 covers 15 residues. Deletions cut 7 bases from V and 0 bases from J, with 15 bases between. CDR3 DNA: TGTGCCAGCAAGGAGGGCATAACTTTGAACACTGAAGCTTTCTTT. Translated, it gives CASKEGITLNTEAFF.